Only a few counts were recorded for the clone carrying this T cell receptor beta chain. Its antigen is still unknown. These data belong to a study of blood T cells in healthy people across ages. Broader study findings: A roughly linear age-dependent decrease characterized TCR beta diversity per million T cells. The unsorted PBMCs prevented any conclusive comparison of naive versus antigen-experienced cells.

There are 15 residues in the CDR3. The V gene's germline CDR1 is SGHTA and CDR2 FQGNSA. Deletions cut 5 bases from V and 5 bases from J, with 18 bases between. Primers used in a second PCR of about 6 to 11 cycles were a sample-barcoded 5' primer and a J-beta primer mix. Template switching added a 12-random-nucleotide identifier to every cDNA molecule. Each single sample gave us at least 3 million CDR3-containing paired-end reads. TCRdb re-called the 5' RACE reads through MiXCR, storing one row per CDR3 protein. The sample yields about 1.5 million distinct CDR3 sequences, approximately 40% seen once. The chain combines TRBV7-2 with TRBJ1-2; D not resolved. The specimen was blood. The TCR originated in a woman aged 18 to 35 in good health. For the CDR3, the DNA is TGTGCCAGCAGCCCCTCGGTCGGGGAACCTTATGGCTACACCTTC. This gives the protein CASSPSVGEPYGYTF.